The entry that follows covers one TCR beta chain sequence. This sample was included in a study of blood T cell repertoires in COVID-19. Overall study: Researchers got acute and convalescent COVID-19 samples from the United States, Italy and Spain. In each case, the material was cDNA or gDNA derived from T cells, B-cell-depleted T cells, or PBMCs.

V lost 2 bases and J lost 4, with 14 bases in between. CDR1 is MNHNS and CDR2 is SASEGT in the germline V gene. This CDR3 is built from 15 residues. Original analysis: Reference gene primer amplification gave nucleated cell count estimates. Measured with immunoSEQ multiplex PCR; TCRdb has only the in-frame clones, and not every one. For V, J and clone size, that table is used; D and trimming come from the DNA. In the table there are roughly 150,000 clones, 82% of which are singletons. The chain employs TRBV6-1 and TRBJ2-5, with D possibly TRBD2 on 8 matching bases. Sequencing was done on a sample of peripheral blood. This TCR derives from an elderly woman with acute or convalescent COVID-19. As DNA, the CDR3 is TGTGCCAGCAGTGAACGACAGGGACTAGTAGAGACCCAGTACTTC. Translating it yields CASSERQGLVETQYF.